This TCR beta chain was obtained from a study of blood T cell repertoires in COVID-19. Study in general: Donors in the United States, Italy and Spain gave samples during acute or convalescent COVID-19. T cells, B-cell-depleted T cells, or PBMCs supplied cDNA or gDNA.

As originally analysed: Estimates of nucleated cell counts were drawn from the amplification of reference gene primers. This table comes from immunoSEQ multiplex PCR, and its TCRdb copy is limited to in-frame clones, with some not included. Clone size and V and J calls were adopted from that table, with D and trimming inferred from the DNA. This sample has about 160,000 clones, with approximately 83% found just once. This CDR3 spans 12 amino acids. Trimming left V 3 bases short and J 4 bases short, with 7 bases between. The V gene's germline CDR1 is SEHNR and CDR2 FQNEAQ (reference sequence). Sequencing input: peripheral blood. The sequence was obtained from a man aged 70-80 years who had recovered from COVID-19. The J gene is TRBJ2-7, the V gene TRBV7-9; maybe TRBD1 (5 bases). The CDR3 reads CASSLDTYEQYF. CDR3 coding DNA: TGTGCCAGCAGCTTGGACACTTACGAGCAGTACTTC.